These T cell receptor beta chains were read from a single sample in a study of cytomegalovirus exposure and HLA in healthy donors. Sequencing used immunoSEQ multiplex PCR; TCRdb keeps in-frame clones, though not all of them. Counted here are 130,000 to 150,000 clones, 80% to 90% occurring once; the ten biggest clones make up about 7.9%. Sequencing was carried out using PBMCs. These receptors were obtained from a woman under 30 in good health and CMV-seropositive. Each CDR3 is given with its conserved first and last residue. The D gene is left open where the match is weak. Clone size is stated in some rows and not others, as once, few, many or a class when expanded.

j_call	d_call	clone_size	v_call	cdr3_aa	cdr3_nt
TRBJ1-5	TRBD1	.	TRBV28	CASSSGQGNQPQHF	TGTGCCAGCAGTTCAGGACAGGGTAATCAGCCCCAGCATTTT
TRBJ2-7	TRBD2	.	TRBV11-2	CASSLFKGGNPYEQYF	TGTGCCAGCAGTCTGTTTAAGGGAGGGAATCCCTACGAGCAGTACTTC
TRBJ2-7	.	once	TRBV30	CAWSVRGPQEQYF	TGTGCCTGGAGTGTACGAGGGCCTCAAGAGCAGTACTTC
TRBJ2-5	TRBD2	few	TRBV2	CASSFGGEIETQYF	TGTGCCAGCAGCTTCGGGGGGGAAATAGAGACCCAGTACTTC
TRBJ2-2	.	.	TRBV5-1	CASSLSHANTGELFF	TGCGCCAGCAGCTTGTCACACGCGAACACCGGGGAGCTGTTTTTT
TRBJ1-2	.	.	TRBV19	CASSPTTGYHGYTF	TGTGCCAGTAGTCCGACGACAGGATACCATGGCTACACCTTC
TRBJ1-2	.	once	TRBV5-4	CASSELGLTYGYTF	TGTGCCAGCAGCGAACTGGGACTGACCTATGGCTACACCTTC
TRBJ1-1	TRBD1	.	TRBV6-6	CASSPLRDRVGTEAFF	TGTGCCAGCAGTCCACTCCGGGACAGGGTTGGAACTGAAGCTTTCTTT
TRBJ1-5	.	.	TRBV5-5	CASSMADQPQHF	TGTGCCAGCAGTATGGCGGATCAGCCCCAGCATTTT
TRBJ1-5	TRBD1	few	TRBV27	CATPGGNWPQHF	TGTGCCACCCCAGGGGGAAACTGGCCCCAGCATTTT
TRBJ2-1	TRBD1	.	TRBV7-2	CASSKRDSRSYNEQFF	TGTGCCAGCAGCAAACGGGACAGCCGCTCCTACAATGAGCAGTTCTTC
TRBJ2-7	.	few	TRBV6-5	CAASRDSSYEQYF	TGTGCGGCGTCGCGGGACAGCTCTTACGAGCAGTACTTC
TRBJ1-6	.	few	TRBV7-6	CASSLAGRGSNSPLHF	TGTGCCAGCAGCTTAGCCGGGCGGGGGTCCAATTCACCCCTCCACTTT
TRBJ2-7	TRBD2	.	TRBV4-2	CASSPGLESDEQYF	TGTGCCAGCAGCCCGGGACTAGAATCGGACGAGCAGTACTTC
TRBJ2-7	TRBD2	.	TRBV28	CASRPGLVGHEQYF	TGTGCCAGCAGACCAGGACTAGTTGGCCACGAGCAGTACTTC
TRBJ2-2	TRBD2	once	TRBV5-1	CASSPGLAGLAGELFF	TGCGCCAGCAGCCCCGGACTAGCGGGGTTGGCCGGGGAGCTGTTTTTT
TRBJ1-6	.	once	TRBV9	CASSVDPRGSPLHF	TGTGCCAGCAGCGTAGATCCCAGGGGTTCACCCCTCCACTTT
TRBJ1-3	TRBD1	once	TRBV2	CASSLSRDRDLYF	TGTGCCAGCAGCCTAAGCCGGGACAGGGATTTATATTTT
TRBJ2-2	.	.	TRBV5-1	CASSLDSNTGELFF	TGCGCCAGCAGCTTGGACTCTAACACCGGGGAGCTGTTTTTT
TRBJ1-4	.	.	TRBV7-9	CASSLRLGAKEEKLFF	TGTGCCAGCAGCTTAAGACTGGGGGCCAAGGAGGAAAAACTGTTTTTT
TRBJ2-7	TRBD2	.	TRBV2	CASSPRGAGPYEQYF	TGTGCCAGCAGTCCTCGAGGAGCGGGGCCCTACGAGCAGTACTTC
TRBJ1-1	.	.	TRBV27	CASSLNLNTEAFF	TGTGCCAGCAGCCTAAACCTGAACACTGAAGCTTTCTTT
TRBJ1-4	TRBD1	.	TRBV19	CASSMRQGRGNEKLFF	TGTGCCAGTAGTATGCGACAGGGGCGCGGTAATGAAAAACTGTTTTTT
TRBJ2-3	TRBD2	.	TRBV5-1	CASSSLAGGPGDTQYF	TGCGCCAGCAGCTCACTAGCGGGAGGGCCTGGAGATACGCAGTATTTT
TRBJ1-5	.	.	TRBV4-1	CASSQVQMGGNQPQHF	TGCGCCAGCAGCCAAGTTCAGATGGGCGGCAATCAGCCCCAGCATTTT
TRBJ1-2	TRBD1	.	TRBV13	CASGEWDRDIGYTF	TGTGCCAGCGGCGAATGGGACAGGGACATCGGCTACACCTTC
TRBJ2-1	TRBD1	.	TRBV14	CASSLGTGVTESENEQFF	TGTGCCAGCAGCCTCGGGACAGGGGTTACGGAGAGTGAGAATGAGCAGTTCTTC
TRBJ2-7	TRBD2	.	TRBV19	CASSIEGTSGAYEQYF	TGTGCCAGTAGTATAGAGGGGACTAGCGGGGCCTACGAGCAGTACTTC
TRBJ1-1	.	.	TRBV7-9	CASSLDSPRVGTEAFF	TGTGCCAGCAGCTTAGACTCGCCGAGGGTAGGGACTGAAGCTTTCTTT
TRBJ2-5	.	.	TRBV5-8	CASRNPSDYNQETQYF	TGTGCCAGCAGAAACCCCTCGGACTACAACCAAGAGACCCAGTACTTC
TRBJ1-2	TRBD1	.	TRBV7-9	CASSPEGAYYGYTF	TGTGCCAGCAGCCCGGAGGGGGCTTACTATGGCTACACCTTC
TRBJ2-7	TRBD1	.	TRBV7-2	CASSFLPGQSRRYEQYF	TGTGCCAGCAGCTTCCTCCCGGGACAGTCCAGAAGGTACGAGCAGTACTTC
TRBJ1-5	.	.	TRBV27	CASSLSVEGRQPQHF	TGTGCCAGCAGTTTAAGTGTCGAGGGTAGACAGCCCCAGCATTTT
TRBJ1-5	.	few	TRBV2	CASSAGFQPQHF	TGTGCCAGCAGTGCCGGGTTTCAGCCCCAGCATTTT
TRBJ2-7	.	.	TRBV9	CASSSGASVSYEQYF	TGTGCCAGCAGCTCTGGGGCTAGCGTATCCTACGAGCAGTACTTC
TRBJ2-1	TRBD1	.	TRBV7-9	CASSSPGQAYNEQFF	TGTGCCAGCAGCTCTCCGGGACAGGCCTACAATGAGCAGTTCTTC
TRBJ2-1	.	.	TRBV28	CASSEAGRIYNEQFF	TGTGCCAGCAGTGAAGCGGGCCGAATTTACAATGAGCAGTTCTTC
TRBJ2-1	.	.	TRBV28	CASRPRATPYNEQFF	TGTGCCAGCAGACCTCGCGCTACTCCTTACAATGAGCAGTTCTTC
TRBJ1-5	.	.	TRBV30	CAWSAGGGYSNQPQHF	TGTGCCTGGAGCGCTGGGGGCGGCTATAGCAATCAGCCCCAGCATTTT
TRBJ2-3	.	.	TRBV2	CASSDQGGTDTQYF	TGTGCCAGCAGTGATCAGGGCGGCACAGATACGCAGTATTTT
TRBJ1-2	TRBD1	.	TRBV9	CASSVELGQGDYGYTF	TGTGCCAGCAGCGTAGAATTGGGACAGGGGGACTATGGCTACACCTTC
TRBJ2-1	.	.	TRBV6-5	CASSKNRDGRNEQFF	TGTGCCAGCAGTAAGAACCGGGACGGGAGAAATGAGCAGTTCTTC
TRBJ1-1	.	.	TRBV6-6	CASSTRRDTEAFF	TGTGCCAGCAGTACCCGACGGGACACTGAAGCTTTCTTT